This passage covers 24 T cell receptor beta chains from one sample sequenced in a study of blood T cell repertoires in COVID-19 (TCRdb year 2020). Receptor amplification or capture employed the immunoSEQ multiplex PCR assay. The table was pulled from immuneACCESS by TCRdb, which kept in-frame rearrangements only. Such tables lose some clones; where checked, under half of the loss comes from unresolved V genes, and the rest has no known cause. In this sample the table shows 300,000 to 350,000 clones, 88% of which occur a single time. The ten top clones hold around 1.6% of the sample. The specimen sequenced was peripheral blood. The receptors shown here come from a woman aged 30 to 39 with COVID-19, enrolled during active disease.

The chain has TRBV5-1 and TRBJ2-1; 9 bases are shared with TRBD2. In germline, CDR1 is SGHRS, CDR2 YFSETQ. The CDR3 has 15 amino acids. J lost 6 bases, V lost 4 bases, and 8 bases had no gene match. The CDR3 loop is CASSGTLAGPNEQFF. The CDR3 region has the DNA TGCGCCAGCAGCGGAACCCTAGCGGGGCCCAATGAGCAGTTCTTC.

This clone was recorded only once. V gene TRBV3-1 (or the pseudogene TRBV3-2) combines with J gene TRBJ1-2; unclear D gene. The germline V and J ends were trimmed by 0 bases and 8 bases, with 7 bases remaining between them. The CDR3 sequence is 12 residues long. CDR1 LGHDT and CDR2 YNNKEL come from the germline V gene (reference sequence). The DNA of the CDR3 is TGTGCCAGCAGCCAAGATGTAGTGGGCTACACCTTC. Its translation is CASSQDVVGYTF.

The V call is TRBV7-8, the J call TRBJ2-1; TRBD2 is a possible D gene (6 bases). V lost 2 bases and J 5 bases, leaving 13 bases between the germline ends. Germline V gives CDR1 SGHVS, CDR2 FQNEAQ. The CDR3 totals 15 residues. CDR3 DNA: TGTGCCAGCAGCTTAAATCCTAGCGACCACAATGAGCAGTTCTTC. It translates to CASSLNPSDHNEQFF.

The chain recombines TRBV3-1 (or the pseudogene TRBV3-2) with TRBJ2-7, with TRBD2 matching 7 bases. This CDR3 region has 13 residues. Germline V gene lookup returns CDR1 LGHDT and CDR2 YNNKEL (reference sequence). The V gene end was trimmed by 0 bases and the J gene end by 6 bases; junction bases not matched to a gene: 2. CDR3 in DNA: TGTGCCAGCAGCCAAGATGCGGGGGTCGAGCAGTACTTC. This translates into CASSQDAGVEQYF.

The sample holds many counts of this clone. The rearrangement joins TRBV2 to TRBJ1-5; 7 nucleotides agree with TRBD1. CDR1 is SNHLY and CDR2 is FYNNEI in the germline V gene. Unmatched junction bases numbered 0, after V lost 4 bases and J lost 6 bases. The CDR3 is 12 residues long. The CDR3, as DNA: TGTGCCAGCAGTGCAGGGGGTCAGCCCCAGCATTTT. Protein product: CASSAGGQPQHF.

Note on this clone: The sample carries other DNA sequences with the same CDR3. V is TRBV15 and J is TRBJ1-1; unclear D gene. The germline CDR1 and CDR2 sequences are LNHNV and YYDKDF (reference sequence). V lost 0 bases, J lost 2 bases, and 4 bases lay in between. CDR3 length equals 13 residues. This chain's CDR3 is CATSRDGNTEAFF. The DNA of the CDR3 is TGTGCCACCAGCAGAGATGGCAACACTGAAGCTTTCTTT.

This chain connects TRBV6-6 to TRBJ2-3, with 13 bases that match TRBD2. The CDR3 extends over 16 amino acids. V shed 4 bases, J shed 7 bases, and the junction held 8 bases outside the gene matches. CDR1 is MNHNY, CDR2 SVGAGI, per germline (reference sequence). In DNA form, the CDR3 reads TGTGCCAGCAGTTTGACTAGCGGGGGGACTTCGAATACGCAGTATTTT. This codes for CASSLTSGGTSNTQYF.

The chain couples TRBV28 to TRBJ1-2; the match to TRBD1 covers 9 bases. The junction had 12 bases not matched to a gene; V was cut back by 3 bases and J by 7 bases. CDR1 and CDR2 from the germline V gene are MDHEN and SYDVKM. The CDR3 extends over 16 amino acids. CDR3 protein: CASSFPSTGQGGGYTF. CDR3 coding DNA: TGTGCCAGCAGTTTCCCCTCAACGGGACAGGGTGGTGGCTACACCTTC.

The chain links TRBV29-1 to TRBJ1-1; maybe TRBD1 (6 bases). With 0 bases removed from V and 1 base from J, the gap between germline ends came to 9 bases. Germline lookup yields CDR1 SQVTM and CDR2 ANQGSEA. The CDR3 length is 14 residues. CDR3 DNA sequence: TGCAGCGTTGAAGATCCAGGGGAGAACACTGAAGCTTTCTTT. Amino acids: CSVEDPGENTEAFF.

The V gene is TRBV30, the J gene TRBJ2-7; 13 bases fit TRBD2. The CDR3 runs 13 residues. The germline CDR1 and CDR2 sequences are GTSNPN and SVGIG (reference sequence). Trimming removed 4 bases from V and 7 bases from J; junction bases left unmatched: 4. The CDR3, as DNA: TGTGCCTGGAATACGGGACTAGCGGGAGAGCAGTACTTC. This codes for CAWNTGLAGEQYF.

V usage is TRBV9 and J usage is TRBJ2-3; TRBD2 agrees at 15 bases. In germline, CDR1 is SGDLS, CDR2 YYNGEE. This CDR3 contains 18 residues. V was clipped by 4 bases and J by 4 bases; unmatched bases: 10. The DNA for the CDR3 is TGTGCCAGCAGCACAGGACTAGCGGGGGGGCCCGGGGCAGATACGCAGTATTTT. Its protein is CASSTGLAGGPGADTQYF. Full variable domain (remainder filled in from reference TRBV9 and TRBJ2-3): DSGVTQTPKHLITATGQRVTLRCSPRSGDLSVYWYQQSLDQGLQFLIQYYNGEERAKGNILERFSAQQFPDLHSELNLSSLELGDSALYFCASSTGLAGGPGADTQYFGPGTRLTVL.

This chain joins TRBV27 and TRBJ2-7, with 7 nucleotides matching TRBD1. Per the germline V gene, CDR1 is MNHEY and CDR2 is SMNVEV (reference sequence). V gave up 3 bases and J gave up 7 bases; unmatched junction bases: 3. The CDR3 is made up of 12 amino acids. The CDR3: CASSFTGVEQYF. DNA of the CDR3: TGTGCCAGCAGTTTCACAGGGGTTGAGCAGTACTTC.

V gene TRBV4-1 combines with J gene TRBJ1-3; weak D call: TRBD1 (5 bases). Trimming pared 0 bases from V and 10 bases from J, leaving 16 bases between. The germline gives CDR1 MGHRA, CDR2 YSYEKL. There are 15 residues in the CDR3. CDR3 coding DNA: TGCGCCAGCAGCCAAGATTCAGTGGGTGCAGGGACCATATATTTT. Translating gives CASSQDSVGAGTIYF.

The chain employs TRBV5-4 and TRBJ1-2; the match to TRBD1 covers 7 bases. CDR3 size: 16 residues. Unmatched junction bases numbered 9, after V lost 4 bases and J lost 0 bases. Germline V gene lookup returns CDR1 SGHNT and CDR2 YYREEE (reference sequence). The CDR3 is CASSLAGTASNYGYTF. The CDR3, as DNA: TGTGCCAGCAGCCTGGCCGGGACAGCCTCTAACTATGGCTACACCTTC.

This clone has more than one count but fewer than ten. The germline gene is not matched at one end of the junction; a read error may be the cause. This chain joins TRBV29-1 and TRBJ2-1; TRBD2 matches 10 bases. The CDR3 is made up of 13 amino acids. Germline assignment: CDR1 SQVTM and CDR2 ANQGSEA. CDR3 amino acids: CSVSGGAYYEQFF. The CDR3 DNA reads as TGCAGCGTCAGCGGGGGGGCCTACTATGAGCAGTTCTTC.

The chain links TRBV19 to TRBJ1-2, with D unresolved. The CDR3 covers 15 residues. Germline-derived CDR1 and CDR2 are LNHDA and SQIVND (reference sequence). Trimming took 2 bases from V and 5 from J, leaving 15 bases between them. The CDR3 reads CASSIRTPPLYGYTF. Here the CDR3 DNA reads TGTGCCAGTAGTATAAGGACTCCTCCTTTGTATGGCTACACCTTC.

This clone was detected once. The chain is built from TRBV28 and TRBJ2-2; maybe TRBD1 (5 bases). Trimming stripped 8 bases from V and 3 bases from J, with 16 bases between. The CDR3 loop spans 15 amino acids. Germline V gene sequence: CDR1 MDHEN, CDR2 SYDVKM. The CDR3: CASESSRQYTGELFF. CDR3 nucleotide sequence: TGTGCCAGCGAGTCGTCACGACAGTACACCGGGGAGCTGTTTTTT.

V usage is TRBV9 and J usage is TRBJ2-2; a weak D match, TRBD1 (6 bases). This CDR3 is built from 15 residues. From germline, CDR1 is SGDLS and CDR2 YYNGEE. The germline V and J ends were trimmed by 3 bases and 6 bases, with 15 bases remaining between them. CDR3 DNA sequence: TGTGCCAGCAGCGGGGCTGCAGGGGCTCCCGGGGAGCTGTTTTTT. It is translated as CASSGAAGAPGELFF.

The gene calls are TRBV4-1 and TRBJ2-1, with D possibly matching TRBD1 (5 bases). Trimming removed 2 bases at V and 9 bases at J, with 17 bases between. Looked up from germline, CDR1 is MGHRA and CDR2 is YSYEKL. The length of the CDR3 is 15 residues. The CDR3 protein is CASSQQTEVWGEQFF. The CDR3 DNA reads as TGCGCCAGCAGCCAACAGACAGAGGTTTGGGGTGAGCAGTTCTTC.

This clone appeared a single time. This chain connects TRBV7-2 to TRBJ2-5; 9 positions agree with TRBD2. CDR3 length: 14 amino acids. CDR1 and CDR2 from the germline V gene are SGHTA and FQGNSA. V was pared by 4 bases and J by 3 bases, with 3 bases of the junction left unmatched. CDR3 DNA: TGTGCCAGCAGCTCCTTAGCGGGGGAAGAGACCCAGTACTTC. It codes for CASSSLAGEETQYF.

The V and J genes are TRBV7-2 and TRBJ2-1, with TRBD1 matching 7 bases. The CDR3 covers 15 residues. Losses at the gene ends were 4 bases for V and 2 bases for J; bases not matched to a gene: 5. The V gene's germline CDR1 is SGHTA and CDR2 FQGNSA. The CDR3 is CASSYRDSTYNEQFF. The CDR3 DNA sequence: TGTGCCAGCAGCTACCGGGACAGCACCTACAATGAGCAGTTCTTC.

The chain links TRBV4-1 to TRBJ2-1; 11 bases fit TRBD2. V lost 0 bases and J lost 3; bases outside the gene matches: 4. The length of the CDR3 is 17 residues. Germline lookup yields CDR1 MGHRA and CDR2 YSYEKL. In nucleotides, the CDR3 is TGCGCCAGCAGCCAAGAACCGGGGACTAGCGGCTACAATGAGCAGTTCTTC. Residues: CASSQEPGTSGYNEQFF.

V is TRBV27 and J is TRBJ1-2; no definite D call. V was clipped by 10 bases and J by 9 bases, with 15 bases between them. The CDR3 consists of 11 residues. Per the germline V gene, CDR1 is MNHEY and CDR2 is SMNVEV (reference sequence). In DNA form, the CDR3 reads TGTGCCACCCGCAGGTCTCTACGCTACACCTTC. It specifies CATRRSLRYTF.

The CDR3 DNA sequence: TGTGCCAGCAGTTTATTCGGGGGGTTTACGCAGTATTTT. This gives the protein CASSLFGGFTQYF. V usage is TRBV12-3 or TRBV12-4 and J usage is TRBJ2-3; TRBD2 agrees at 7 bases. The V segment lost 2 bases and the J segment 8 bases; nucleotides outside the gene matches: 4. This CDR3 region has 13 residues.